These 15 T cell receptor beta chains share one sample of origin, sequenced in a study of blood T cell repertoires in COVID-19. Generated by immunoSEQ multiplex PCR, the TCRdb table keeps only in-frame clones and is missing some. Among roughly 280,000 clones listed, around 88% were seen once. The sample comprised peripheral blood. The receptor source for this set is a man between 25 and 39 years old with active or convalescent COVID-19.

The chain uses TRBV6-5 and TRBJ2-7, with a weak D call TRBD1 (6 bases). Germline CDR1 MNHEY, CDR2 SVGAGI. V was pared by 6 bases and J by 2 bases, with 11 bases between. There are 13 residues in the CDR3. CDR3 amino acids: CASRRDTPYEQYF. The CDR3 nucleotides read TGTGCCAGCAGAAGGGACACCCCCTACGAGCAGTACTTC.

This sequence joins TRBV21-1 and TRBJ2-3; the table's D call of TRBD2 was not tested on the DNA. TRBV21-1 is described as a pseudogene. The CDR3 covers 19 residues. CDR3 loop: CASSKLRSGGETTTDTQYF. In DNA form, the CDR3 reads TGTGCCAGCAGCAAACTTAGGAGCGGGGGGGAGACTACGACAGATACGCAGTATTTT.

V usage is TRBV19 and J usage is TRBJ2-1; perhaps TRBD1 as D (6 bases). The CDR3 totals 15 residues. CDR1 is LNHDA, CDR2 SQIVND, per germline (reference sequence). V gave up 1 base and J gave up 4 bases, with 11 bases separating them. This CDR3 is CASSIGDRRYNEQFF. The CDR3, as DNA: TGTGCCAGTAGTATAGGAGACAGGAGGTACAATGAGCAGTTCTTC.

The CDR3 loop reads CASTATGTYEQYF. The CDR3 bases are TGTGCCAGCACTGCAACGGGGACCTACGAGCAGTACTTC. The V and J genes are TRBV6-5 and TRBJ2-7, with D tentatively TRBD2 (5 bases). Trimming shortened V by 7 bases and J by 2 bases, and 12 bases separated the two germline ends. The CDR3 is made up of 13 amino acids. Germline-derived CDR1 and CDR2 are MNHEY and SVGAGI.

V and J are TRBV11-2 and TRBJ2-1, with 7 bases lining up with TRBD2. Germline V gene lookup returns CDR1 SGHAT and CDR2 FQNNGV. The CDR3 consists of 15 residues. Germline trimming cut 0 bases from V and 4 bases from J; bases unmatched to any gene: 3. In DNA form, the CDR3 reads TGTGCCAGCAGCTTAGACCTAGCGGAGTACAATGAGCAGTTCTTC. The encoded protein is CASSLDLAEYNEQFF.

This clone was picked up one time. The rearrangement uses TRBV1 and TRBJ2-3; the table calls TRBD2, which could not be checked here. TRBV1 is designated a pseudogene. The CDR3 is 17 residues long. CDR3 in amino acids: CTSSQDLSGGVTDTQYF. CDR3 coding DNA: TGCACCAGCAGCCAAGATCTAAGCGGGGGGGTCACAGATACGCAGTATTTT.

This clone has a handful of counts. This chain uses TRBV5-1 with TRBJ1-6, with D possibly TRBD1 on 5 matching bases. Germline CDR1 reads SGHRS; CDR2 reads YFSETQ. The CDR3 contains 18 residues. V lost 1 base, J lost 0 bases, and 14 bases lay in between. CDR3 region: CASSLIWDGSSYNSPLHF. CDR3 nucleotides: TGCGCCAGCAGCTTGATATGGGACGGGAGCTCCTATAATTCACCCCTCCACTTT.

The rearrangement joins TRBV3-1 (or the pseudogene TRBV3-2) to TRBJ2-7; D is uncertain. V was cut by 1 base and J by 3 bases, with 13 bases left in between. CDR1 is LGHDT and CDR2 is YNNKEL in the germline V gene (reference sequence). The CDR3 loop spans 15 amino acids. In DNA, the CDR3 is TGTGCCAGCAGCCAAGGACAATTGTCCCACTACGAGCAGTACTTC. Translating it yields CASSQGQLSHYEQYF.

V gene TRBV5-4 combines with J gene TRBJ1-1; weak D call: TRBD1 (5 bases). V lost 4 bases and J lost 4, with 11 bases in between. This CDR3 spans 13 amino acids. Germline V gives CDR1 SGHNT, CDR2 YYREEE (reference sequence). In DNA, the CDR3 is TGTGCCAGCAGCCATCAAAGGGGCACTGAAGCTTTCTTT. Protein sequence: CASSHQRGTEAFF.

CDR3 sequence: CASSDTGGAKEKLFF. CDR3 in DNA: TGTGCCAGCAGCGACACTGGGGGGGCCAAGGAAAAACTGTTTTTT. This sequence joins TRBV6-6 and TRBJ1-4, with D perhaps matching TRBD1 (6 bases). The CDR3 sequence is 15 residues long. Trimming stripped 6 bases from V and 8 bases from J, with 19 bases between. Germline V gene lookup returns CDR1 MNHNY and CDR2 SVGAGI (reference sequence).

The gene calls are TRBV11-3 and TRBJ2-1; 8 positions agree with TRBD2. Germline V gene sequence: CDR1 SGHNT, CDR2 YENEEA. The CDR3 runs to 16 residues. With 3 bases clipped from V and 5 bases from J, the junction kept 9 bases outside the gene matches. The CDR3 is CASSFRFGGGDNEQFF. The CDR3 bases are TGTGCCAGCAGCTTTAGATTCGGGGGGGGAGACAATGAGCAGTTCTTC.

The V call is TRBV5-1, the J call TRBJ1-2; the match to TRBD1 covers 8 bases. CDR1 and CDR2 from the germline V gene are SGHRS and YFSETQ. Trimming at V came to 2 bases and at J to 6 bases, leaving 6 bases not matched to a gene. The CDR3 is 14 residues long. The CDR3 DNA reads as TGCGCCAGCAGCTTATCAGGGGGCGAAAATGGCTACACCTTC. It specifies CASSLSGGENGYTF.

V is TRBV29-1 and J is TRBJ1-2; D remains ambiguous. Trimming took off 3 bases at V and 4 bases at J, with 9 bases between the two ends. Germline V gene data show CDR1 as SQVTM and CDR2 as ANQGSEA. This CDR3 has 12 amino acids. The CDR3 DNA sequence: TGCAGCGTTGACGAGGGCGTCTATGGCTACACCTTC. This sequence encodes CSVDEGVYGYTF.

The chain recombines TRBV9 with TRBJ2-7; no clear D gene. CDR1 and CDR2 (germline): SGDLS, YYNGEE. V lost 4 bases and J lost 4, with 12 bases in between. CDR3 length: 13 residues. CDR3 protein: CASSPRLSYEQYF. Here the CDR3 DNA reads TGTGCCAGCAGCCCCCGGTTGAGTTACGAGCAGTACTTC.

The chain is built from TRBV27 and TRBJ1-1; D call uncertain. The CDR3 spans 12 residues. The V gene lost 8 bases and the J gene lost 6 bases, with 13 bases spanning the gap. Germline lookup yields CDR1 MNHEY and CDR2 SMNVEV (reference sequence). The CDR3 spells CASSPWASEAFF. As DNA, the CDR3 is TGTGCCAGCTCCCCCTGGGCCTCTGAAGCTTTCTTT.